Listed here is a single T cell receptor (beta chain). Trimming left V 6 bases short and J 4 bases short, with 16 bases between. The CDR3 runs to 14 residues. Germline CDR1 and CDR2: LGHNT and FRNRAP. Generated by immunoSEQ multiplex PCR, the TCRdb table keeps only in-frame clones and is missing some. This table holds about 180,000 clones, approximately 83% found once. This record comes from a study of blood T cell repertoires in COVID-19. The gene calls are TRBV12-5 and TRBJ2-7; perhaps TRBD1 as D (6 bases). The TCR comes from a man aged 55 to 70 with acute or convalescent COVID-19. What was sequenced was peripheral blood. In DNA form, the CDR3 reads TGTGCTAGTGGCGCCCTGGGACATTATTACGAGCAGTACTTC. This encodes CASGALGHYYEQYF. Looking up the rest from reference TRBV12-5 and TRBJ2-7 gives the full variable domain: DARVTQTPRHKVTEMGQEVTMRCQPILGHNTVFWYRQTMMQGLELLAYFRNRAPLDDSGMPKDRFSAEMPDATLATLKIQPSEPRDSAVYFCASGALGHYYEQYFGPGTRLTVT.